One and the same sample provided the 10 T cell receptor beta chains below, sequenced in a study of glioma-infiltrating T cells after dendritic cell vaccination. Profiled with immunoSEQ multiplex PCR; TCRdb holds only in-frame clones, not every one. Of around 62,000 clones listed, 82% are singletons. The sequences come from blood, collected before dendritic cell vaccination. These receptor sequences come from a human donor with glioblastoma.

The CDR3 DNA follows: TGTGCCAGCTGCCGGGACACCCAAGAGACCCAGTACTTC. This gives the protein CASCRDTQETQYF. This chain joins TRBV2 and TRBJ2-5; perhaps TRBD1 as D (6 bases). The V gene lost 8 bases and the J gene lost 1 base, with 11 bases spanning the gap. The CDR3 covers 13 residues. Per germline, CDR1 SNHLY and CDR2 FYNNEI.

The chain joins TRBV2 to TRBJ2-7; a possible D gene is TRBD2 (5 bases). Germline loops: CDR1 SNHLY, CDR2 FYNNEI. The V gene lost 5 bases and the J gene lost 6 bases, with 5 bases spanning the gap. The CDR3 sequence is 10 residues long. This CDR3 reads CASSRGEQYF. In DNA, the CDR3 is TGTGCCAGCAGTCGGGGCGAGCAGTACTTC.

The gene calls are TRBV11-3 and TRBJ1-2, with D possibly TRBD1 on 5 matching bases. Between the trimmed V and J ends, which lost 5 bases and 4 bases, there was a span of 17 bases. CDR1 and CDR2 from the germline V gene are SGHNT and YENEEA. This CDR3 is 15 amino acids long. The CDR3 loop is CASSRSRAYTYGYTF. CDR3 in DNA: TGTGCCAGCAGCCGCAGCAGGGCGTATACCTATGGCTACACCTTC. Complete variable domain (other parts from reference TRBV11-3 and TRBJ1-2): EAGVVQSPRYKIIEKKQPVAFWCNPISGHNTLYWYLQNLGQGPELLIRYENEEAVDDSQLPKDRFSAERLKGVDSTLKIQPAELGDSAVYLCASSRSRAYTYGYTFGSGTRLTVV.

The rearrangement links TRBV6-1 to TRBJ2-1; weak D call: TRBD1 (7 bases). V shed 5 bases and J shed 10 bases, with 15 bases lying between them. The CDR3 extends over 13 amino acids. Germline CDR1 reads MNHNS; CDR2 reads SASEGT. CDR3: CASSFEGAGEQFF. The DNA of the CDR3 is TGTGCCAGCAGTTTCGAGGGGGCGGGGGAGCAGTTCTTC.

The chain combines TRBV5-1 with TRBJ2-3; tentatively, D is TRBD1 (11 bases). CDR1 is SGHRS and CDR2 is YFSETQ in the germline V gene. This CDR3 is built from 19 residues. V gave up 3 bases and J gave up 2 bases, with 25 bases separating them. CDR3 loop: CASSSGTGGSGGLTDTQYF. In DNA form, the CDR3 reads TGCGCCAGCAGCTCAGGGACAGGGGGTAGCGGGGGGCTCACAGATACGCAGTATTTT.

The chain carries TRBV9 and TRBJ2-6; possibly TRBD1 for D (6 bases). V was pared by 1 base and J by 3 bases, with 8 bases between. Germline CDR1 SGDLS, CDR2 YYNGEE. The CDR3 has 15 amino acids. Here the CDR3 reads CASSVPQGGANVLTF. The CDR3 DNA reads TGTGCCAGCAGCGTACCACAGGGTGGGGCCAACGTCCTGACTTTC.

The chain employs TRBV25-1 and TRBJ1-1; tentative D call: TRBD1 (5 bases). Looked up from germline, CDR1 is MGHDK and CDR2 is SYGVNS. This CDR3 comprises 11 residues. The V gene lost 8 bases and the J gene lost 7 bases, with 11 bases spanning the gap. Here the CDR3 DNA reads TGTGCCAGCCGGGGGTATGGTGAAGCTTTCTTT. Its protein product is CASRGYGEAFF.

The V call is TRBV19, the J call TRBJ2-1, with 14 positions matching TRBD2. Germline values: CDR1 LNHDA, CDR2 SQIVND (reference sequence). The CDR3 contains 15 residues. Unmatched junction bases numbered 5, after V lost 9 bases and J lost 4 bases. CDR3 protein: CASRTSGGMYNEQFF. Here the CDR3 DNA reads TGTGCCAGCCGGACTAGCGGGGGGATGTACAATGAGCAGTTCTTC.

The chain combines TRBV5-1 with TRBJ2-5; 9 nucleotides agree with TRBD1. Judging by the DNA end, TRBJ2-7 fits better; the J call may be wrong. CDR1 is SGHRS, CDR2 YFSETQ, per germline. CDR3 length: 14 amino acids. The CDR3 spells CASSPGQGLYEQYF. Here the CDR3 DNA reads TGCGCCAGCAGCCCGGGACAGGGTCTCTACGAGCAGTACTTC.

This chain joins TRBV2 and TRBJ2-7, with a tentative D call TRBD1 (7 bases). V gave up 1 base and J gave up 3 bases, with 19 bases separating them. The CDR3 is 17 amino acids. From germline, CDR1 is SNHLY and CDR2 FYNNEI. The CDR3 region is CASSEGRGRDRHYEQYF. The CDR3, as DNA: TGTGCCAGCAGTGAAGGAAGGGGGCGGGATCGCCACTACGAGCAGTACTTC. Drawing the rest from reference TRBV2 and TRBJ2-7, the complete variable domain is EPEVTQTPSHQVTQMGQEVILRCVPISNHLYFYWYRQILGQKVEFLVSFYNNEISEKSEIFDDQFSVERPDGSNFTLKIRSTKLEDSAMYFCASSEGRGRDRHYEQYFGPGTRLTVT.